This T cell receptor beta chain was sequenced during a study of vaccination and CD4 T cells after COVID-19. Study-wide background: Blood was drawn a median around 72 days post second dose, range 14 to 241.

Note on this clonotype: Its specificity is unknown.

Once obtained from cultured CD4+ T cells, the DNA was sequenced using the Oncomine TCR Beta short-read assay. CD4+ T cells were cultured, and genomic DNA was extracted from them. TCRdb re-derived calls from the PCR reads in MiXCR, one entry per CDR3 protein. The sample includes about 26,000 distinct CDR3 sequences, about 41% of them seen just once. As for treatment: approximately nine-day PBMC culture with coronavirus spike peptide pools or control peptides (ViraFEST assay). The PCR-positive dates, March through December 2020, came before the US Alpha, Beta and Delta variants. The CDR3 length is 16 residues. The trim removed 2 bases at V and 2 bases at J, leaving 7 bases unmatched. The V gene's germline CDR1 is MNHEY and CDR2 SVGEGT.

The chain has TRBV6-2 or TRBV6-3 and TRBJ1-1; 8 positions agree with TRBD1. The clonotype was recovered from a human donor who had recovered from COVID-19. The sequencing sample was made of CD4+ T cells from blood, cultured in vitro. The CDR3 DNA reads TGTGCCAGCAGTTACAGGACAGGGAGACCAAACACTGAAGCTTTCTTT. Translation gives CASSYRTGRPNTEAFF.